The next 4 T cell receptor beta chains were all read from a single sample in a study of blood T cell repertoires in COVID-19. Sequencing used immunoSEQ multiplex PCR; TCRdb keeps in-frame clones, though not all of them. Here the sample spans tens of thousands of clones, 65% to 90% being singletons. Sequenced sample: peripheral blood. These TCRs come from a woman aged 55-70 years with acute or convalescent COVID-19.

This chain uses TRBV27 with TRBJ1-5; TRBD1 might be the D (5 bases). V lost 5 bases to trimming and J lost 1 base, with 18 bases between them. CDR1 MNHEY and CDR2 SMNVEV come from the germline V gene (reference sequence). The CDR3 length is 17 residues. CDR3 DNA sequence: TGTGCCAGCAGTCCACAACAGGCGGCTATCAGCAATCAGCCCCAGCATTTT. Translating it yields CASSPQQAAISNQPQHF.

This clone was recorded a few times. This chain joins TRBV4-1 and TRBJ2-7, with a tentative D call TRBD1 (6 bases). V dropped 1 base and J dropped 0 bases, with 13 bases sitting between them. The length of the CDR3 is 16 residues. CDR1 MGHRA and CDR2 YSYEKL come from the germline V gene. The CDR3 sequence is CASSQAAGADSYEQYF. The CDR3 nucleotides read TGCGCCAGCAGCCAAGCCGCAGGGGCTGACTCCTACGAGCAGTACTTC.

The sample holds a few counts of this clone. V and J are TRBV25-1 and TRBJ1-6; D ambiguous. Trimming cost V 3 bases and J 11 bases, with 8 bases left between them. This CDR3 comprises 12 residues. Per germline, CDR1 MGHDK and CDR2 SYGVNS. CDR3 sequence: CASSDGMTPLHF. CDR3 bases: TGTGCCAGCAGTGACGGTATGACACCCCTCCACTTT.

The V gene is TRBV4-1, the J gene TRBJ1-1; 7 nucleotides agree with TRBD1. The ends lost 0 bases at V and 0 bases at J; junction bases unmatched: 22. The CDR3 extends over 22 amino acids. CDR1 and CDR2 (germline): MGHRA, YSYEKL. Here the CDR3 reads CASSQDHPPGRGRGNMNTEAFF. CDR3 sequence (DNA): TGCGCCAGCAGCCAAGACCATCCGCCGGGGCGCGGCAGGGGGAACATGAACACTGAAGCTTTCTTT.